The 30 T cell receptor beta chains listed next were all sequenced from one sample in a study of blood T cell repertoires in COVID-19 (dated by TCRdb to the early 2020s). Library construction relied on the immunoSEQ multiplex PCR assay. Imported from immuneACCESS, the table was reduced by TCRdb to in-frame sequences with V and J called. These copies leave out some clones; in studies compared against another copy, an unresolved V gene accounts for under half, and the cause of the remainder is not known. The sample records around 60,000 clones, 88% of which are singletons. The ten largest clones represent roughly 3.5% of the sample. Specimen: peripheral blood. The source is a man in his fifties with active COVID-19.

The chain joins TRBV3-1 (or the pseudogene TRBV3-2) to TRBJ2-2; 9 nucleotides match TRBD2. The V and J ends lost 8 bases and 1 base, in that order; junction bases with no gene match: 2. Per the germline V gene, CDR1 is LGHDT and CDR2 is YNNKEL (reference sequence). This CDR3 is 14 amino acids long. The CDR3 protein is CASQRGENTGELFF. As DNA, the CDR3 is TGTGCCAGCCAGCGGGGGGAGAACACCGGGGAGCTGTTTTTT.

The chain has TRBV6-5 and TRBJ2-7; 9 bases line up with TRBD2. From germline, CDR1 is MNHEY and CDR2 SVGAGI. The CDR3 consists of 14 residues. V shed 7 bases, J shed 0 bases, and the junction held 4 bases outside the gene matches. CDR3 sequence reads: CASKETSGSYEQYF. In DNA, the CDR3 is TGTGCCAGCAAGGAGACTAGCGGCTCCTACGAGCAGTACTTC.

Only one count was recorded for this clone. The chain links TRBV11-2 to TRBJ2-5, with TRBD2 matching over 12 bases. The germline V gene has CDR1 SGHAT and CDR2 FQNNGV. The ends lost 7 bases at V and 1 base at J; junction bases unmatched: 4. The CDR3 has 15 residues. The CDR3: CASIRTSGAQETQYF. The CDR3 nucleotides read TGTGCCAGCATACGGACTAGCGGGGCCCAAGAGACCCAGTACTTC.

This clone was observed once. The rearrangement links TRBV27 to TRBJ2-1, with a weak D call TRBD1 (5 bases). The V end was cut by 10 bases, the J end by 2 bases, with 15 bases between. Germline CDR1 is MNHEY and CDR2 is SMNVEV (reference sequence). This CDR3 spans 14 amino acids. CDR3 sequence reads: CATARAEPYNEQFF. The CDR3 DNA reads TGTGCCACCGCCAGGGCCGAGCCCTACAATGAGCAGTTCTTC.

This clone was seen only once. The chain has TRBV30 and TRBJ1-3; D is ambiguous. Trimming took off 3 bases at V and 2 bases at J, with 11 bases between the two ends. This CDR3 comprises 14 residues. From germline, CDR1 is GTSNPN and CDR2 SVGIG (reference sequence). CDR3 amino acids: CAWRPGSTGNTIYF. DNA for the CDR3: TGTGCCTGGAGACCCGGTTCAACTGGAAACACCATATATTTT.

This rearrangement joins TRBV19 to TRBJ2-7; unclear D gene. The germline V gene has CDR1 LNHDA and CDR2 SQIVND (reference sequence). There are 14 residues in the CDR3. The V end was cut by 5 bases, the J end by 1 base, with 12 bases between. The CDR3 spells CASSSQALSYEQYF. The DNA of the CDR3 is TGTGCCAGTAGTTCGCAGGCCCTTTCCTACGAGCAGTACTTC.

V usage is TRBV9 and J usage is TRBJ1-2; D possibly corresponds to TRBD1 (6 bases). This CDR3 is 14 amino acids long. CDR1 and CDR2 (germline): SGDLS, YYNGEE. V gave up 4 bases and J gave up 4 bases, with 14 bases separating them. This CDR3 is CASSLRDKTYGYTF. The CDR3 DNA reads TGTGCCAGCAGCCTCCGGGACAAGACCTATGGCTACACCTTC.

The genes are TRBV30 and TRBJ1-1, with D perhaps matching TRBD1 (5 bases). V was shortened by 0 bases and J by 4 bases, with 15 bases between the two germline ends. This CDR3 is 15 amino acids long. Germline V gives CDR1 GTSNPN, CDR2 SVGIG (reference sequence). CDR3 region: CAWSVLRGGGTEAFF. DNA for the CDR3: TGTGCCTGGAGTGTATTGAGGGGAGGCGGCACTGAAGCTTTCTTT.

The chain carries TRBV7-2 and TRBJ1-1, with no clear D. V dropped 5 bases and J dropped 2 bases, with 18 bases sitting between them. The CDR3 totals 16 residues. The V gene's germline CDR1 is SGHTA and CDR2 FQGNSA. The chain's CDR3 is CASSPFREAPNTEAFF. CDR3 sequence (DNA): TGTGCCAGCAGCCCCTTTCGGGAAGCGCCCAACACTGAAGCTTTCTTT.

Of note for this clone: Germline is not matched at one junction end, which may reflect a read error. This chain uses TRBV6-5 with TRBJ2-1; 7 bases map to TRBD2. Germline V lookup: CDR1 MNHEY, CDR2 SVGAGI. There are 14 residues in the CDR3. CDR3 amino acids: CASSDSSGRLRGFF. CDR3 coding DNA: TGTGCCAGCAGTGACTCCTCCGGGAGGCTAAGAGGGTTCTTC.

The CDR3 here is CASSQVYEQYF. CDR3 bases: TGTGCCAGCAGCCAGGTATACGAGCAGTACTTC. This chain connects TRBV7-9 to TRBJ2-7; D not certain. CDR1 SEHNR and CDR2 FQNEAQ come from the germline V gene (reference sequence). The CDR3 loop spans 11 amino acids. Trimming stripped 5 bases from V and 4 bases from J, with 6 bases between.

The chain links TRBV4-1 to TRBJ1-1; no firm D call. Trimming pared 0 bases from V and 10 bases from J, leaving 12 bases between. The germline CDR1 and CDR2 sequences are MGHRA and YSYEKL. CDR3 length: 13 residues. CDR3 amino acids: CASSQDQLGRAFF. In DNA form, the CDR3 reads TGCGCCAGCAGCCAAGATCAACTAGGGAGAGCTTTCTTT.

The rearrangement uses TRBV6-6 and TRBJ1-6; no firm D call. The germline V and J ends were trimmed by 6 bases and 8 bases, with 11 bases remaining between them. Per germline, CDR1 MNHNY and CDR2 SVGAGI (reference sequence). There are 13 residues in the CDR3. The CDR3 sequence is CASRQTEYSPLHF. CDR3 nucleotide sequence: TGTGCCAGCAGACAAACAGAGTATTCACCCCTCCACTTT.

The genes are TRBV6-5 and TRBJ1-2, with D unresolved. Between the trimmed V and J ends, which lost 0 bases and 5 bases, there was a span of 13 bases. The CDR3 is made up of 15 amino acids. Germline CDR1 MNHEY, CDR2 SVGAGI. Here the CDR3 reads CASSYSTRVVYGYTF. The CDR3 nucleotides read TGTGCCAGCAGTTACTCGACGCGGGTTGTATATGGCTACACCTTC.

The chain recombines TRBV3-1 (or the pseudogene TRBV3-2) with TRBJ1-1; D not certain. V lost 3 bases and J 5 bases, leaving 13 bases between the germline ends. Germline CDR1 LGHDT, CDR2 YNNKEL (reference sequence). The CDR3 is made up of 14 amino acids. CDR3 nucleotides: TGTGCCAGCAGCCAGCCACGGGCGGGAACTGAAGCTTTCTTT. It translates to CASSQPRAGTEAFF.

The rearrangement joins TRBV6-5 to TRBJ1-2; 8 bases map to TRBD1. CDR3 length equals 15 residues. V dropped 8 bases and J dropped 2; count of bases not matched to a gene: 10. Per the germline V gene, CDR1 is MNHEY and CDR2 is SVGAGI. The CDR3 bases are TGTGCCAGCCCTGCAGGGGACAGGCAAAACTATGGCTACACCTTC. Its protein is CASPAGDRQNYGYTF.

This chain's CDR3 is CACGGLETQYF. As DNA, the CDR3 is TGTGCCTGCGGGGGGTTGGAGACCCAGTACTTC. The chain carries TRBV30 and TRBJ2-5; the match to TRBD2 covers 7 bases. The CDR3 is made up of 11 amino acids. The V and J ends lost 6 bases and 5 bases, in that order; junction bases with no gene match: 3. Germline V gene data show CDR1 as GTSNPN and CDR2 as SVGIG (reference sequence).

This clone was counted a few times. The gene calls are TRBV3-1 (or the pseudogene TRBV3-2) and TRBJ1-1, with TRBD1 matching over 8 bases. V shed 3 bases, J shed 4 bases, and the junction held 4 bases outside the gene matches. This CDR3 spans 14 amino acids. Germline V CDR1 and CDR2: LGHDT, YNNKEL (reference sequence). DNA of the CDR3: TGTGCCAGCAGCCAGCATACAGGGGGCACTGAAGCTTTCTTT. Translating gives CASSQHTGGTEAFF.

CDR3 amino acids: CASHLRTVQETQYF. As DNA, the CDR3 is TGTGCCAGCCACCTACGGACAGTACAAGAGACCCAGTACTTC. The chain uses TRBV7-8 and TRBJ2-5; D is possibly TRBD1 (6 bases). CDR3 length equals 14 residues. V was cut by 8 bases and J by 2 bases, with 15 bases left in between. Germline V lookup: CDR1 SGHVS, CDR2 FQNEAQ.

This clone was recorded a few times. CDR3 region: CASSFNNNQPQHF. The CDR3 nucleotides are TGTGCCAGCAGTTTTAATAACAATCAGCCCCAGCATTTT. J is TRBJ1-5 and V is TRBV12-3 or TRBV12-4; no reliable D call. The CDR3 is made up of 13 amino acids. V was shortened by 3 bases and J by 3 bases, with 6 bases between the two germline ends.

The chain recombines TRBV7-9 with TRBJ2-7, with 8 nucleotides matching TRBD1. Looked up from germline, CDR1 is SEHNR and CDR2 is FQNEAQ (reference sequence). CDR3 length equals 17 residues. V lost 2 bases, J lost 2 bases, and 11 bases stayed unmatched. CDR3: CASSLWSPGQDPYEQYF. The DNA of the CDR3 is TGTGCCAGCAGCTTATGGTCCCCGGGACAGGATCCCTACGAGCAGTACTTC.

In this sample, this clone turned up once. The chain joins TRBV2 to TRBJ1-2; TRBD1 matches 9 bases. The CDR3 covers 14 residues. Germline loops: CDR1 SNHLY, CDR2 FYNNEI. V trimming: 7 bases; J trimming: 4 bases; junction bases outside the gene matches: 7. The CDR3 loop reads CASKPQGAGYGYTF. CDR3 nucleotide sequence: TGTGCCAGCAAACCACAGGGGGCGGGCTATGGCTACACCTTC. Combining the CDR3 with reference TRBV2 and TRBJ1-2 gives the whole variable domain EPEVTQTPSHQVTQMGQEVILRCVPISNHLYFYWYRQILGQKVEFLVSFYNNEISEKSEIFDDQFSVERPDGSNFTLKIRSTKLEDSAMYFCASKPQGAGYGYTFGSGTRLTVV.

This chain connects TRBV3-1 (or the pseudogene TRBV3-2) to TRBJ2-1, with D tentatively TRBD1 (5 bases). CDR1 LGHDT and CDR2 YNNKEL come from the germline V gene (reference sequence). The CDR3 has 14 amino acids. V was trimmed by 1 base and J by 8 bases, leaving 12 bases between them. CDR3 loop: CASSQGQGKDEQFF. CDR3 DNA: TGTGCCAGCAGCCAAGGGCAGGGTAAAGATGAGCAGTTCTTC.

The chain uses TRBV19 and TRBJ2-2, with a possible D match to TRBD1 (6 bases). Germline loops: CDR1 LNHDA, CDR2 SQIVND (reference sequence). V was cut by 2 bases and J by 2 bases, with 12 bases left in between. CDR3 length: 16 amino acids. The CDR3 spells CASSISGQINTGELFF. CDR3 nucleotides: TGTGCCAGTAGTATAAGTGGACAGATCAACACCGGGGAGCTGTTTTTT.

The chain employs TRBV5-1 and TRBJ1-2; D perhaps matches TRBD1 (6 bases). CDR1 is SGHRS, CDR2 YFSETQ, per germline. V lost 4 bases to trimming and J lost 8 bases, with 18 bases between them. This CDR3 has 14 residues. The CDR3 DNA reads as TGCGCCAGCAGCCGTATTACGGACAGAAAAGGCTACACCTTC. As protein: CASSRITDRKGYTF.

The chain carries TRBV7-8 and TRBJ2-5; no clear D gene. The CDR3 sequence is 15 residues long. Germline CDR1 and CDR2: SGHVS and FQNEAQ. Trimming stripped 5 bases from V and 3 bases from J, with 16 bases between. CDR3 in amino acids: CASSVIADLKETQYF. As DNA, the CDR3 is TGTGCCAGCAGCGTCATAGCAGATCTCAAAGAGACCCAGTACTTC.

The chain joins TRBV6-2 or TRBV6-3 to TRBJ2-1, with 7 bases that match TRBD1. The CDR3 has 14 amino acids. Germline values: CDR1 MNHEY, CDR2 SVGEGT. Trimming cost V 6 bases and J 7 bases; bases outside gene matches: 9. The CDR3 DNA reads as TGTGCCAGCAGCCGTACAGGGGTGGGGAATGAGCAGTTCTTC. Protein: CASSRTGVGNEQFF.

The chain carries TRBV25-1 and TRBJ1-2; D unclear. This CDR3 is 14 amino acids long. Trimming removed 4 bases at V and 4 bases at J, with 13 bases between. In germline, CDR1 is MGHDK, CDR2 SYGVNS. The DNA for the CDR3 is TGTGCCAGCAGTGCCGGGGAGTGGGGCTATGGCTACACCTTC. Translated: CASSAGEWGYGYTF.

The chain has TRBV6-6 and TRBJ1-1; perhaps TRBD1 as D (6 bases). Germline values: CDR1 MNHNY, CDR2 SVGAGI (reference sequence). Trimming pared 6 bases from V and 1 base from J, leaving 6 bases between. This CDR3 contains 12 residues. DNA of the CDR3: TGTGCCAGCAGGGACAGGAACACTGAAGCTTTCTTT. Translation gives CASRDRNTEAFF.

In nucleotides, the CDR3 is TGTGCCAGCAGCGTAGGGGGGCCAGTAGGAGAGACCCAGTACTTC. This codes for CASSVGGPVGETQYF. This chain joins TRBV9 and TRBJ2-5; possibly TRBD1 for D (6 bases). This CDR3 region has 15 residues. Per the germline V gene, CDR1 is SGDLS and CDR2 is YYNGEE. Trimming removed 0 bases from V and 4 bases from J, with 13 bases in between.